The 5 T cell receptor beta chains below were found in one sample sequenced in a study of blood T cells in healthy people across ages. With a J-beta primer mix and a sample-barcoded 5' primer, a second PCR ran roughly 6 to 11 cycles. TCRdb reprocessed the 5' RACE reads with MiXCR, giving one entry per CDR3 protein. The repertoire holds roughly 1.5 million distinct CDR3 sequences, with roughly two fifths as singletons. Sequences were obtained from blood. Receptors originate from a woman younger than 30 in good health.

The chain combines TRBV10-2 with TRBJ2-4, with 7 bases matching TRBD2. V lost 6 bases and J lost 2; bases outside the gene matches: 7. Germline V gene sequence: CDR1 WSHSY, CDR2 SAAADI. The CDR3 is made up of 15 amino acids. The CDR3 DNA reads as TGCGCCAGCAGGGGAACCGGGACTACCAAAAACATTCAGTACTTC. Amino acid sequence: CASRGTGTTKNIQYF.

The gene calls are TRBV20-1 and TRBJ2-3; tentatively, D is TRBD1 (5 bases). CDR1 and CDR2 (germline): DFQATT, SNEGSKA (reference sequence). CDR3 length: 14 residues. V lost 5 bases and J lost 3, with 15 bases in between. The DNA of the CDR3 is TGCAGTGCTCTACCTAGGACACTAACAGATACGCAGTATTTT. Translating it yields CSALPRTLTDTQYF.

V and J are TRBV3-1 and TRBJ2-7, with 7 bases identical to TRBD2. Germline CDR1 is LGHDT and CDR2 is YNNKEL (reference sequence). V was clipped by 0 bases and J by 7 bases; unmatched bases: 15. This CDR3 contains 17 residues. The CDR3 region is CASSQDRRRGKNNEQYF. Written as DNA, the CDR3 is TGTGCCAGCAGCCAAGATCGAAGGCGGGGGAAAAACAATGAGCAGTACTTC.

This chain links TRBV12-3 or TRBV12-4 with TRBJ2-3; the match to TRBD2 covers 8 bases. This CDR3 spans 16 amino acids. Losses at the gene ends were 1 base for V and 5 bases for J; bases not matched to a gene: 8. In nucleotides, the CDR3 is TGTGCCAGCAGTTTAGGTACGGCGGGAGGAGGAGATACGCAGTATTTT. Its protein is CASSLGTAGGGDTQYF.

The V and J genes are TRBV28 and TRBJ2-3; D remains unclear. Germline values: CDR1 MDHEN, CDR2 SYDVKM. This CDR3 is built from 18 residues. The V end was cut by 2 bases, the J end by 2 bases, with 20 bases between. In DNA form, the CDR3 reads TGTGCCAGCAGTTTACAGTTGACGTTTTCGATTGACACAGATACGCAGTATTTT. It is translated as CASSLQLTFSIDTDTQYF.